One and the same sample provided the 11 T cell receptor beta chains below, sequenced in a study of blood T cells in healthy people across ages. The second PCR ran about 6 to 12 cycles with a sample-barcoded 5' primer and J-beta primers. In TCRdb, the 5' RACE reads were re-called with MiXCR into one record per CDR3 protein. The profile shows 1,300,000 or so distinct CDR3 sequences, 59% of them singletons. Sequenced sample: blood. Source of these receptors: a man aged 18 to 29 in good health.

Only one count was recorded for this clonotype. The V gene is TRBV6-6, the J gene TRBJ1-5, with 10 nucleotides matching TRBD1. This CDR3 has 17 amino acids. CDR1 and CDR2 from the germline V gene are MNHNY and SVGAGI (reference sequence). After removal of 0 bases from V and 5 bases from J, the junction contained 7 bases not matched to a gene. This CDR3 reads CASSYSGTGVSDQPQHF. The CDR3 nucleotides are TGTGCCAGCAGTTACTCGGGGACAGGGGTCTCGGATCAGCCCCAGCATTTT.

This clonotype came up many times. V is TRBV15 and J is TRBJ1-1; TRBD1 matches 10 bases. V lost 3 bases and J lost 3; bases outside the gene matches: 1. CDR3 length: 14 residues. Germline loops: CDR1 LNHNV, CDR2 YYDKDF (reference sequence). The CDR3 loop reads CATSRDRGDTEAFF. The CDR3 DNA reads as TGTGCCACCAGCAGGGACAGGGGGGACACTGAAGCTTTCTTT.

This clonotype showed up just once. The V gene is TRBV5-1, the J gene TRBJ2-5; D is perhaps TRBD2 (6 bases). V dropped 4 bases and J dropped 3 bases, with 13 bases sitting between them. Germline V lookup: CDR1 SGHRS, CDR2 YFSETQ. The CDR3 spans 14 residues. The CDR3 nucleotides read TGCGCCAGCAGCACCTCCGGGAGCAAAGAGACCCAGTACTTC. This gives the protein CASSTSGSKETQYF.

The chain's CDR3 is CASRFVGGRETQYF. In DNA, the CDR3 is TGTGCCAGCCGGTTCGTAGGCGGACGTGAGACCCAGTACTTC. The V and J genes are TRBV2 and TRBJ2-5, with no clear D. The CDR3 consists of 14 residues. Germline CDR1 is SNHLY and CDR2 is FYNNEI. The germline V and J ends were trimmed by 8 bases and 5 bases, with 18 bases remaining between them. Full variable domain (rest looked up from reference TRBV2 and TRBJ2-5): EPEVTQTPSHQVTQMGQEVILRCVPISNHLYFYWYRQILGQKVEFLVSFYNNEISEKSEIFDDQFSVERPDGSNFTLKIRSTKLEDSAMYFCASRFVGGRETQYFGPGTRLLVL.

J is TRBJ2-5 and V is TRBV20-1; the D gene is possibly TRBD2 (6 bases). The V end lost 3 bases, the J end lost 5 bases, and 22 bases lay between the germline ends. There are 16 residues in the CDR3. The germline V gene encodes CDR1 DFQATT and CDR2 SNEGSKA (reference sequence). The CDR3 sequence is CSASQELAIGGETQYF. DNA of the CDR3: TGCAGTGCTAGTCAAGAACTAGCCATAGGAGGGGAGACCCAGTACTTC.

This chain uses TRBV5-1 with TRBJ2-3, with no clear D. The CDR3 extends over 13 amino acids. Trimming removed 6 bases from V and 6 bases from J, with 14 bases in between. Per germline, CDR1 SGHRS and CDR2 YFSETQ. The CDR3 loop is CASTSTAPDTQYF. CDR3 nucleotides: TGCGCCAGCACCTCCACCGCGCCGGATACGCAGTATTTT. Based on the CDR3 plus reference TRBV5-1 and TRBJ2-3, the full variable domain is KAGVTQTPRYLIKTRGQQVTLSCSPISGHRSVSWYQQTPGQGLQFLFEYFSETQRNKGNFPGRFSGRQFSNSRSEMNVSTLELGDSALYLCASTSTAPDTQYFGPGTRLTVL.

The chain uses TRBV2 and TRBJ2-4; D not resolved. Trimming removed 7 bases at V and 0 bases at J, with 7 bases between. Germline V lookup: CDR1 SNHLY, CDR2 FYNNEI. This CDR3 has 13 amino acids. CDR3 in amino acids: CASIPLAKNIQYF. Here the CDR3 DNA reads TGTGCCAGCATTCCTCTAGCCAAAAACATTCAGTACTTC.

The V call is TRBV4-2, the J call TRBJ1-1, with D perhaps matching TRBD1 (5 bases). There are 15 residues in the CDR3. Trimming took off 4 bases at V and 8 bases at J, with 20 bases between the two ends. CDR1 and CDR2 from the germline V gene are LGHNA and YNFKEQ. CDR3 sequence: CASSLSYGAGGEAFF. CDR3 DNA sequence: TGTGCCAGCAGCCTGTCCTATGGGGCGGGAGGGGAAGCTTTCTTT.

This chain joins TRBV29-1 and TRBJ2-5; D is undetermined. This CDR3 has 12 residues. CDR1 and CDR2 from the germline V gene are SQVTM and ANQGSEA. V lost 4 bases to trimming and J lost 3 bases, with 9 bases between them. The CDR3 DNA reads TGCAGCGTTGTGTGGCACAAAGAGACCCAGTACTTC. Its protein product is CSVVWHKETQYF.

The table lists this clonotype with a few counts. The chain's CDR3 is CASSQGGSGGEQFF. CDR3 coding DNA: TGCGCCAGCAGCCAGGGGGGTAGCGGGGGCGAGCAGTTCTTC. The J gene is TRBJ2-1, the V gene TRBV4-1, with 9 bases matching TRBD2. V shed 3 bases, J shed 10 bases, and the junction held 7 bases outside the gene matches. Germline V gene lookup returns CDR1 MGHRA and CDR2 YSYEKL. This CDR3 has 14 amino acids.

This chain connects TRBV4-2 to TRBJ2-7; D gene ambiguous. The germline V and J ends were trimmed by 0 bases and 2 bases, with 17 bases remaining between them. Germline V gene lookup returns CDR1 LGHNA and CDR2 YNFKEQ. The CDR3 contains 17 residues. CDR3 loop: CASSQDTAAFLTYEQYF. CDR3 DNA sequence: TGTGCCAGCAGCCAAGATACCGCGGCCTTCCTAACCTACGAGCAGTACTTC.